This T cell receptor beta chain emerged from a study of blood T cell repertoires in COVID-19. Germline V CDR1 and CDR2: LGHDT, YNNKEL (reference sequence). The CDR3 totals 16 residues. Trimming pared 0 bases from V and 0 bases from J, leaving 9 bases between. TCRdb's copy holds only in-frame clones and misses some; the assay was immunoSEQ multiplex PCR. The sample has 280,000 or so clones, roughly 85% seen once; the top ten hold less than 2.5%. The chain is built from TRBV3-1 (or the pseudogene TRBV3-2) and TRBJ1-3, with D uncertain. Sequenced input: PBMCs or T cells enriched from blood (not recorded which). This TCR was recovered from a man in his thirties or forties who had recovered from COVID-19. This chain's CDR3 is CASSQDGVSSGNTIYF. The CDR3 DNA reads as TGTGCCAGCAGCCAAGACGGGGTAAGCTCTGGAAACACCATATATTTT.